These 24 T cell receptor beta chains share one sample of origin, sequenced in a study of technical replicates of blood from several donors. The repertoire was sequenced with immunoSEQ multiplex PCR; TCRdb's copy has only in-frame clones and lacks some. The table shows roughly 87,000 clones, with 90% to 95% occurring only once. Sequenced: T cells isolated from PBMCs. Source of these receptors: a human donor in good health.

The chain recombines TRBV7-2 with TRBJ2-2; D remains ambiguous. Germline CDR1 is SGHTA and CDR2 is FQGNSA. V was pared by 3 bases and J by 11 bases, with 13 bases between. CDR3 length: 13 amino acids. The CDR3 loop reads CASSFKSQTELFF. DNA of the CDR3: TGTGCCAGCAGCTTCAAAAGCCAAACTGAGCTGTTTTTT.

CDR3 amino acids: CASSIGHLAGNQPQHF. For the CDR3, the DNA is TGTGCCAGTAGTATCGGCCACTTGGCGGGCAATCAGCCCCAGCATTTT. The chain carries TRBV19 and TRBJ1-5; no reliable D call. The germline V and J ends were trimmed by 3 bases and 2 bases, with 14 bases remaining between them. The CDR3 is 16 amino acids. The germline V gene has CDR1 LNHDA and CDR2 SQIVND (reference sequence).

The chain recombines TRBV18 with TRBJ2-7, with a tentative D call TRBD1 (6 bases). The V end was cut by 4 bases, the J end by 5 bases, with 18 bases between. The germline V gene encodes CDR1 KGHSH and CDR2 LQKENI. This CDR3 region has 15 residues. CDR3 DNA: TGTGCCAGCTCACACAGCCCAGGGGAACGTAACGAGCAGTACTTC. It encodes CASSHSPGERNEQYF.

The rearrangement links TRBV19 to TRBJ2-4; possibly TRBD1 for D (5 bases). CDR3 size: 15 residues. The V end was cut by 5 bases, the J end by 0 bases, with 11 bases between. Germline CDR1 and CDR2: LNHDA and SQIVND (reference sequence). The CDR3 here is CASSEGHLAKNIQYF. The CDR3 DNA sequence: TGTGCCAGTAGTGAAGGACACCTAGCCAAAAACATTCAGTACTTC.

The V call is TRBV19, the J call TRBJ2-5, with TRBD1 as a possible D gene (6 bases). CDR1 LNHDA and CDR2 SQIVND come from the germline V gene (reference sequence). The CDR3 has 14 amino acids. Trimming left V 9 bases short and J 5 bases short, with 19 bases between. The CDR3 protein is CARPEYRVRETQYF. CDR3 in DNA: TGTGCCAGACCCGAATACAGGGTCCGGGAGACCCAGTACTTC.

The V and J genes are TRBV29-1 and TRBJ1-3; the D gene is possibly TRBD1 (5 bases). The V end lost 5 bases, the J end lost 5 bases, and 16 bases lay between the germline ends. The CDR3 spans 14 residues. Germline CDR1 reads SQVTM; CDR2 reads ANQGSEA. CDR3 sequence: CSVSLQVVRNTIYF. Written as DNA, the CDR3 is TGCAGCGTTAGCTTACAGGTCGTGAGAAACACCATATATTTT.

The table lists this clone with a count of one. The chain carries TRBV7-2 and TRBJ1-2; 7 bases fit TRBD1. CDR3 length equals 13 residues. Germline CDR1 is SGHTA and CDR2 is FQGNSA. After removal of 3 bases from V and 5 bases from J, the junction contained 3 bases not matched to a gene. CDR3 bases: TGTGCCAGCAGCTTGGACAGGACTTATGGCTACACCTTC. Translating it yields CASSLDRTYGYTF. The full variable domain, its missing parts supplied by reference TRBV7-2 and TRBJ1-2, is GAGVSQSPSNKVTEKGKDVELRCDPISGHTALYWYRQSLGQGLEFLIYFQGNSAPDKSGLPSDRFSAERTGGSVSTLTIQRTQQEDSAVYLCASSLDRTYGYTFGSGTRLTVV.

DNA of the CDR3: TGCGCCAGCAGCTTGGCCTTTCGGGACTACGAGCAGTACTTC. Its protein is CASSLAFRDYEQYF. The V call is TRBV5-1, the J call TRBJ2-7; D is perhaps TRBD2 (5 bases). The CDR3 spans 14 residues. Germline lookup yields CDR1 SGHRS and CDR2 YFSETQ. V shed 0 bases and J shed 3 bases, with 10 bases lying between them.

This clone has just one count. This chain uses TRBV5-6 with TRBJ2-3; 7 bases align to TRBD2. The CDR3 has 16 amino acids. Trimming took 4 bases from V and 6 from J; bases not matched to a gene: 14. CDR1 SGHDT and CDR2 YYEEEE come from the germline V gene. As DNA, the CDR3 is TGTGCCAGCAGCCCTATTAGGTCGGGAGGAGGGGATACGCAGTATTTT. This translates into CASSPIRSGGGDTQYF.

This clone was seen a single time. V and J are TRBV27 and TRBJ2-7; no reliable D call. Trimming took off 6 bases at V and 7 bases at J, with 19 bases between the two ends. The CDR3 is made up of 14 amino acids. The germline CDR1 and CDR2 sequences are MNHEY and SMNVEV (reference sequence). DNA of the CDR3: TGTGCCAGCAGGCCTTTAACGCCCGTGGAGGAGCAGTACTTC. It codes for CASRPLTPVEEQYF.

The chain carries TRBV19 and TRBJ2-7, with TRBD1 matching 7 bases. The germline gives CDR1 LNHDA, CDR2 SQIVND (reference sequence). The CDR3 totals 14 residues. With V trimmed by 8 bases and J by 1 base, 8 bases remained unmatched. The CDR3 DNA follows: TGTGCCAGTGGGCTGACAGGGAATTCCTACGAGCAGTACTTC. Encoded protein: CASGLTGNSYEQYF. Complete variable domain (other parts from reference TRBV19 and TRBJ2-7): DGGITQSPKYLFRKEGQNVTLSCEQNLNHDAMYWYRQDPGQGLRLIYYSQIVNDFQKGDIAEGYSVSREKKESFPLTVTSAQKNPTAFYLCASGLTGNSYEQYFGPGTRLTVT.

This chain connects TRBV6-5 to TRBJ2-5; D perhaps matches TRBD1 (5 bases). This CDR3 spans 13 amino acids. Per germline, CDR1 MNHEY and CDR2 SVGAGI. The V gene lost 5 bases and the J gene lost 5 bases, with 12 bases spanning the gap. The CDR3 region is CASSRDRQETQYF. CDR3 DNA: TGTGCCAGCAGTCGCGATAGACAGGAGACCCAGTACTTC.

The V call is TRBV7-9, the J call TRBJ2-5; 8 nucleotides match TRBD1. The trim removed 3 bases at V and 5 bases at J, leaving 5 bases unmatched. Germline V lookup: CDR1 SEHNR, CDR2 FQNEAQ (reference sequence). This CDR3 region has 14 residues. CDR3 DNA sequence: TGTGCCAGCAGCTTCCAGGGGGCGGGCGAGACCCAGTACTTC. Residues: CASSFQGAGETQYF.

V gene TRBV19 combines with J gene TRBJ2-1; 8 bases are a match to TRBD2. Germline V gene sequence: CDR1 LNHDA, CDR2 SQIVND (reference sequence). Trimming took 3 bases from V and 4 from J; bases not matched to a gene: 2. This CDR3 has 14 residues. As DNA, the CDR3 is TGTGCCAGTAGTATCTTAGCGGGATACAATGAGCAGTTCTTC. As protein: CASSILAGYNEQFF.

CDR3 sequence: CASSLTYEQYF. The DNA of the CDR3 is TGTGCCAGCAGCCTTACTTACGAGCAGTACTTC. This chain uses TRBV7-2 with TRBJ2-7; D is undetermined. Germline V lookup: CDR1 SGHTA, CDR2 FQGNSA. The ends were cut back, 5 bases at V and 4 bases at J, with 6 bases in the middle. This CDR3 contains 11 residues.

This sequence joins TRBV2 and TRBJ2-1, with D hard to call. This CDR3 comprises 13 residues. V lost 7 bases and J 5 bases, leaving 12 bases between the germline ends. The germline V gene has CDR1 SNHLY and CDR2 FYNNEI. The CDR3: CASKADNNNEQFF. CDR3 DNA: TGTGCCAGCAAAGCAGACAATAACAATGAGCAGTTCTTC.

The CDR3 nucleotides read TGTGCCACCGACGGGGGGAACTCCTACGAGCAGTACTTC. This sequence encodes CATDGGNSYEQYF. This chain links TRBV19 with TRBJ2-7; 7 bases match TRBD2. The CDR3 has 13 amino acids. CDR1 and CDR2 (germline): LNHDA, SQIVND (reference sequence). V shed 10 bases and J 0 bases; nucleotides not matched to a gene: 6.

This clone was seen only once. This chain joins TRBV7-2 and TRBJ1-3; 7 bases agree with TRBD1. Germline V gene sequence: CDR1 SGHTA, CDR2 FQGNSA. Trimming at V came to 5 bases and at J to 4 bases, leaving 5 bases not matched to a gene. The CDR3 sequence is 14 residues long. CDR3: CASSPGGSGNTIYF. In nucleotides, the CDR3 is TGTGCCAGCAGCCCAGGGGGTTCAGGAAACACCATATATTTT.

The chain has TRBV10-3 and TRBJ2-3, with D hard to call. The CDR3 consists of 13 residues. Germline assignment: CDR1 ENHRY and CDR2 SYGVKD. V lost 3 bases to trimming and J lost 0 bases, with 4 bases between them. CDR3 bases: TGTGCCATCAGTGATCGGAGCACAGATACGCAGTATTTT. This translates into CAISDRSTDTQYF.

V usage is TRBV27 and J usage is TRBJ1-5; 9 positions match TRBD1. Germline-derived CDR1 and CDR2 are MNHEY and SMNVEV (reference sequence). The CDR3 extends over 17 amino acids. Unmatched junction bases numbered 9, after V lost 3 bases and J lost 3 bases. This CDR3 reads CASSFKIGTGFNQPQHF. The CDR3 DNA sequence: TGTGCCAGCAGTTTTAAGATCGGGACAGGGTTCAATCAGCCCCAGCATTTT.

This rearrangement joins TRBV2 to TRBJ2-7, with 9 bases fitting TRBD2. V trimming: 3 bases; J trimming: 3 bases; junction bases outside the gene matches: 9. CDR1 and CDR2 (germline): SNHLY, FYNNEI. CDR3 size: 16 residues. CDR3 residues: CASSEGAGGPYYEQYF. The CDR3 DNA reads TGTGCCAGCAGTGAGGGGGCGGGAGGGCCGTACTACGAGCAGTACTTC.

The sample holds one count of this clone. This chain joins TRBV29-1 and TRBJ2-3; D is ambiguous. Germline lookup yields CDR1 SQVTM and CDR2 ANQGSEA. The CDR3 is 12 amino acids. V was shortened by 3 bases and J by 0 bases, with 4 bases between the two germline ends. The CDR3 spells CSVEGSTDTQYF. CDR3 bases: TGCAGCGTTGAGGGCAGCACAGATACGCAGTATTTT.

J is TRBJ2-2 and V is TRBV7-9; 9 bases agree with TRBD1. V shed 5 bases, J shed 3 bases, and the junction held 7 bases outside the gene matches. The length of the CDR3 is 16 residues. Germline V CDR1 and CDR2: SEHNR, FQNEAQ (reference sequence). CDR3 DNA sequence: TGTGCCAGCAGCCCGGGACAGGGAGGCGACACCGGGGAGCTGTTTTTT. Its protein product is CASSPGQGGDTGELFF.

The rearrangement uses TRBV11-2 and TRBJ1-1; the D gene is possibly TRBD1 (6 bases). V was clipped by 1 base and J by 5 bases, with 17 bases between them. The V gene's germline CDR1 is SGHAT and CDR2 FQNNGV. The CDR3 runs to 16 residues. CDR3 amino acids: CASSLAGGGPRTEAFF. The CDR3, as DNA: TGTGCCAGCAGCTTAGCCGGGGGGGGGCCTCGGACTGAAGCTTTCTTT.